The next 32 T cell receptor beta chains were all read from a single sample in a study of shared clonotypes between healthy human individuals. Sequencing used immunoSEQ multiplex PCR; TCRdb keeps in-frame clones, though not all of them. The table has approximately 2.1 million clones, 85% to 95% seen once. The sequencing sample was made of naive CD4+ T cells from PBMCs. Subset of the sample: CD45RA+ positively selected. The receptors derive from a man aged 18 to 30 in good health. Some clones in this sample may be carry-over from other donors' samples.

The chain carries TRBV7-9 and TRBJ2-7; 7 nucleotides align to TRBD2. With V trimmed by 5 bases and J by 1 base, 8 bases remained unmatched. Germline V gene data show CDR1 as SEHNR and CDR2 as FQNEAQ (reference sequence). The CDR3 extends over 15 amino acids. Here the CDR3 reads CASSPGGGLSYEQYF. DNA for the CDR3: TGTGCCAGCAGCCCGGGGGGAGGGCTTTCCTACGAGCAGTACTTC.

The V gene is TRBV5-1, the J gene TRBJ2-1, with D hard to call. Per germline, CDR1 SGHRS and CDR2 YFSETQ. The V end was cut by 0 bases, the J end by 6 bases, with 13 bases between. The CDR3 extends over 15 amino acids. For the CDR3, the DNA is TGCGCCAGCAGCTTGGAGGCTAGTCATGGCAATGAGCAGTTCTTC. It encodes CASSLEASHGNEQFF. The entire variable domain, with the rest obtained from reference TRBV5-1 and TRBJ2-1, is as follows: KAGVTQTPRYLIKTRGQQVTLSCSPISGHRSVSWYQQTPGQGLQFLFEYFSETQRNKGNFPGRFSGRQFSNSRSEMNVSTLELGDSALYLCASSLEASHGNEQFFGPGTRLTVL.

This clone was detected only once. The chain carries TRBV19 and TRBJ1-1; a weak D match, TRBD1 (5 bases). CDR1 and CDR2 from the germline V gene are LNHDA and SQIVND (reference sequence). V was trimmed by 2 bases and J by 6 bases, leaving 13 bases between them. This CDR3 is built from 14 residues. In DNA, the CDR3 is TGTGCCAGTAGTATACAGGGATCAACCGCTGAAGCTTTCTTT. As protein: CASSIQGSTAEAFF.

This clone turned up a few times. The V call is TRBV2, the J call TRBJ1-1, with TRBD1 matching 7 bases. This CDR3 contains 14 residues. The trim removed 6 bases at V and 3 bases at J, leaving 7 bases unmatched. From germline, CDR1 is SNHLY and CDR2 FYNNEI. CDR3 coding DNA: TGTGCCAGCAGGACGACAGGGATTCACACTGAAGCTTTCTTT. It is translated as CASRTTGIHTEAFF. Full variable domain (rest looked up from reference TRBV2 and TRBJ1-1): EPEVTQTPSHQVTQMGQEVILRCVPISNHLYFYWYRQILGQKVEFLVSFYNNEISEKSEIFDDQFSVERPDGSNFTLKIRSTKLEDSAMYFCASRTTGIHTEAFFGQGTRLTVV.

V is TRBV7-9 and J is TRBJ2-1, with D tentatively TRBD2 (6 bases). The CDR3 totals 17 residues. The germline V and J ends were trimmed by 1 base and 7 bases, with 20 bases remaining between them. Germline V lookup: CDR1 SEHNR, CDR2 FQNEAQ (reference sequence). This chain's CDR3 is CASSLGWDFSLENEQFF. The CDR3 DNA sequence: TGTGCCAGCAGCTTAGGGTGGGACTTCTCTCTTGAAAATGAGCAGTTCTTC.

The genes are TRBV27 and TRBJ2-6; the D is unclear. Per germline, CDR1 MNHEY and CDR2 SMNVEV (reference sequence). This CDR3 comprises 14 residues. The CDR3 DNA reads TGTGCGGTTGGTTTTGCATTTGGGGCCAACGTCCTGACTTTC. Protein sequence: CAVGFAFGANVLTF.

V usage is TRBV28 and J usage is TRBJ2-4, with D perhaps TRBD1 (6 bases). Germline assignment: CDR1 MDHEN and CDR2 SYDVKM. Trimming left V 7 bases short and J 0 bases short, with 13 bases between. The length of the CDR3 is 15 residues. CDR3 in amino acids: CASTTGHLAKNIQYF. CDR3 nucleotide sequence: TGTGCCAGCACAACGGGACACCTAGCCAAAAACATTCAGTACTTC.

DNA for the CDR3: TGTGCCACCAGCAGACATGGACTAGCGGGATACACCGGGGAGCTGTTTTTT. It encodes CATSRHGLAGYTGELFF. The V call is TRBV15, the J call TRBJ2-2; 12 positions agree with TRBD2. Germline V gene data show CDR1 as LNHNV and CDR2 as YYDKDF (reference sequence). There are 17 residues in the CDR3. The V and J ends lost 2 bases and 3 bases, in that order; junction bases with no gene match: 4. The full variable domain, with the rest looked up from reference TRBV15 and TRBJ2-2, is DAMVIQNPRYQVTQFGKPVTLSCSQTLNHNVMYWYQQKSSQAPKLLFHYYDKDFNNEADTPDNFQSRRPNTSFCFLDIRSPGLGDTAMYLCATSRHGLAGYTGELFFGEGSRLTVL.

This chain uses TRBV14 with TRBJ2-1, with 7 positions matching TRBD2. V was clipped by 1 base and J by 4 bases; unmatched bases: 10. CDR1 is SGHDN and CDR2 is FVKESK in the germline V gene. CDR3 length: 17 residues. In DNA form, the CDR3 reads TGTGCCAGCAGCCAAGGACGCGCAGCGGGGTTTTACAATGAGCAGTTCTTC. This sequence encodes CASSQGRAAGFYNEQFF.

Details on this clone: The sample carries other DNA sequences with the same CDR3. The chain employs TRBV29-1 and TRBJ2-3; maybe TRBD2 (5 bases). V gave up 4 bases and J gave up 3 bases, with 11 bases separating them. The CDR3 totals 13 residues. Germline V gives CDR1 SQVTM, CDR2 ANQGSEA. The CDR3 DNA sequence: TGCAGCGTTGTCGGGGTGTTGACAGATACGCAGTATTTT. Encoded protein: CSVVGVLTDTQYF.

This clone came up once. V and J are TRBV19 and TRBJ2-7, with D hard to call. This CDR3 is 15 amino acids long. Trimming took off 7 bases at V and 0 bases at J, with 16 bases between the two ends. CDR1 and CDR2 from the germline V gene are LNHDA and SQIVND (reference sequence). Here the CDR3 DNA reads TGTGCCAGTAAAGCTGGCCGTGGAAGCTCCTACGAGCAGTACTTC. It codes for CASKAGRGSSYEQYF.

This clone occurred once. The rearrangement links TRBV7-8 to TRBJ2-7, with 9 bases that match TRBD2. The ends lost 2 bases at V and 2 bases at J; junction bases unmatched: 4. From germline, CDR1 is SGHVS and CDR2 FQNEAQ. This CDR3 has 15 amino acids. The CDR3 DNA sequence: TGTGCCAGCAGCTTAAGGTCTAGCGGGACCTACGAGCAGTACTTC. The encoded protein is CASSLRSSGTYEQYF.

The gene calls are TRBV27 and TRBJ2-1; TRBD2 is a possible D gene (5 bases). The CDR3 sequence is 14 residues long. Trimming cost V 4 bases and J 6 bases, with 13 bases left between them. CDR1 and CDR2 (germline): MNHEY, SMNVEV (reference sequence). This CDR3 is CASSSPMTTNEQFF. The CDR3 DNA sequence: TGTGCCAGCAGTTCACCAATGACTACCAATGAGCAGTTCTTC.

The CDR3 spells CASSSHGEPYTNKEYF. CDR3 sequence (DNA): TGCGCCAGCAGCTCCCACGGAGAGCCTTATACTAACAAGGAGTACTTC. The rearrangement joins TRBV4-3 to TRBJ2-7, with unresolved D. CDR1 and CDR2 from the germline V gene are LGHNA and YSLEER. CDR3 length: 16 residues. Trimming removed 5 bases from V and 11 bases from J, with 28 bases in between.

The V gene is TRBV7-2, the J gene TRBJ2-1, with 12 nucleotides matching TRBD2. The CDR3 runs to 17 residues. Trimming removed 2 bases from V and 6 bases from J; junction bases left unmatched: 8. CDR1 is SGHTA, CDR2 FQGNSA, per germline. The CDR3 protein is CASSLRLAGVRGNEQFF. The DNA for the CDR3 is TGTGCCAGCAGCTTAAGACTAGCGGGAGTCAGAGGCAATGAGCAGTTCTTC.

This clone occurred once. V is TRBV4-2 and J is TRBJ2-7; D remains ambiguous. The V end was cut by 0 bases, the J end by 2 bases, with 11 bases between. The CDR3 contains 15 residues. Germline CDR1 is LGHNA and CDR2 is YNFKEQ. The CDR3 loop is CASSQDWAMPYEQYF. CDR3 nucleotide sequence: TGTGCCAGCAGCCAAGACTGGGCGATGCCCTACGAGCAGTACTTC.

This chain links TRBV28 with TRBJ1-4, with unresolved D. Germline V gene sequence: CDR1 MDHEN, CDR2 SYDVKM. The CDR3 spans 14 residues. V dropped 6 bases and J dropped 8 bases, with 16 bases sitting between them. The CDR3 loop reads CASSRTSKWEKLFF. CDR3 DNA: TGTGCCAGCAGCCGGACCTCAAAATGGGAAAAACTGTTTTTT.

The V gene is TRBV28, the J gene TRBJ1-2; no firm D call. The germline CDR1 and CDR2 sequences are MDHEN and SYDVKM. Trimming shortened V by 5 bases and J by 3 bases, and 13 bases separated the two germline ends. This CDR3 contains 14 residues. This chain's CDR3 is CASSPGGSHYGYTF. The CDR3 DNA sequence: TGTGCCAGCAGTCCGGGAGGGAGCCACTATGGCTACACCTTC.

V usage is TRBV7-9 and J usage is TRBJ2-5; tentative D call: TRBD2 (6 bases). This CDR3 is built from 15 residues. Germline CDR1 is SEHNR and CDR2 is FQNEAQ (reference sequence). The germline V and J ends were trimmed by 5 bases and 5 bases, with 18 bases remaining between them. The CDR3 bases are TGTGCCAGCAGCCGGATGAAACCCCGGGGGGAGACCCAGTACTTC. Translation gives CASSRMKPRGETQYF.

The chain couples TRBV4-1 to TRBJ1-2; no definite D call. Per germline, CDR1 MGHRA and CDR2 YSYEKL. CDR3 size: 14 residues. V was shortened by 0 bases and J by 4 bases, with 9 bases between the two germline ends. CDR3 in amino acids: CASSQEVGLYGYTF. The CDR3 DNA reads as TGCGCCAGCAGCCAAGAGGTCGGCCTCTATGGCTACACCTTC.

The V gene is TRBV2, the J gene TRBJ2-3; D uncertain. The ends were cut back, 4 bases at V and 2 bases at J, with 7 bases in the middle. Germline lookup yields CDR1 SNHLY and CDR2 FYNNEI. The CDR3 is 13 residues long. CDR3 sequence (DNA): TGTGCCAGCAGTGGTACTGACACAGATACGCAGTATTTT. This translates into CASSGTDTDTQYF.

The chain combines TRBV27 with TRBJ1-4, with TRBD1 as a possible D gene (6 bases). This CDR3 region has 19 residues. Trimming stripped 2 bases from V and 7 bases from J, with 26 bases between. The V gene's germline CDR1 is MNHEY and CDR2 SMNVEV (reference sequence). CDR3 sequence (DNA): TGTGCCAGCAGTTTAGTGGTCCGCGACAGGCTACGAGGGAGTGAAAAACTGTTTTTT. It codes for CASSLVVRDRLRGSEKLFF. Variable domain in full (rest from reference TRBV27 and TRBJ1-4): EAQVTQNPRYLITVTGKKLTVTCSQNMNHEYMSWYRQDPGLGLRQIYYSMNVEVTDKGDVPEGYKVSRKEKRNFPLILESPSPNQTSLYFCASSLVVRDRLRGSEKLFFGSGTQLSVL.

The rearrangement links TRBV5-4 to TRBJ2-5; 7 positions match TRBD1. CDR1 is SGHNT and CDR2 is YYREEE in the germline V gene (reference sequence). Losses at the gene ends were 0 bases for V and 3 bases for J; bases not matched to a gene: 5. CDR3 length: 15 residues. This chain's CDR3 is CASSLDGTAEETQYF. For the CDR3, the DNA is TGTGCCAGCAGCTTGGATGGGACAGCCGAAGAGACCCAGTACTTC.

V is TRBV19 and J is TRBJ1-1; 9 bases are a match to TRBD1. The germline V gene encodes CDR1 LNHDA and CDR2 SQIVND (reference sequence). V was pared by 5 bases and J by 6 bases, with 7 bases of the junction left unmatched. The CDR3 extends over 14 amino acids. The CDR3 DNA is TGTGCCAGTAGTCAGGGACAGGGAAATTCTGAAGCTTTCTTT. Residues: CASSQGQGNSEAFF.

This CDR3 reads CAAGQKVAKNIQYF. The CDR3 DNA sequence: TGTGCCGCGGGACAAAAAGTAGCCAAAAACATTCAGTACTTC. The V gene is TRBV30, the J gene TRBJ2-4; D may be TRBD1 or TRBD2 (6 bases each). In germline, CDR1 is GTSNPN, CDR2 SVGIG (reference sequence). This CDR3 is built from 14 residues. Trimming left V 8 bases short and J 0 bases short, with 14 bases between.

The rearrangement links TRBV5-4 to TRBJ1-4; 11 bases are a match to TRBD1. The junction had 5 bases not matched to a gene; V was cut back by 4 bases and J by 6 bases. Germline V gene data show CDR1 as SGHNT and CDR2 as YYREEE (reference sequence). The CDR3 contains 15 residues. CDR3 loop: CASSPGTGGDEKLFF. CDR3 DNA: TGTGCCAGCAGCCCAGGGACAGGGGGGGATGAAAAACTGTTTTTT.

A single count supports this clone. The rearrangement joins TRBV4-3 to TRBJ2-1, with 9 bases identical to TRBD2. The germline V gene encodes CDR1 LGHNA and CDR2 YSLEER. V shed 2 bases and J 9 bases; nucleotides not matched to a gene: 2. The CDR3 runs 13 residues. The CDR3 DNA follows: TGCGCCAGCAGCCAACTAGCGGGAACTGAGCAGTTCTTC. This codes for CASSQLAGTEQFF.

The rearrangement links TRBV30 to TRBJ1-1, with TRBD1 matching 11 bases. This CDR3 has 15 amino acids. Germline V gene lookup returns CDR1 GTSNPN and CDR2 SVGIG (reference sequence). Unmatched junction bases numbered 7, after V lost 3 bases and J lost 4 bases. The chain's CDR3 is CAWSSGTGGFTEAFF. In DNA form, the CDR3 reads TGTGCCTGGAGCTCCGGGACAGGGGGATTCACTGAAGCTTTCTTT. The whole variable domain, remainder taken from reference TRBV30 and TRBJ1-1, is SQTIHQWPATLVQPVGSPLSLECTVEGTSNPNLYWYRQAAGRGLQLLFYSVGIGQISSEVPQNLSASRPQDRQFILSSKKLLLSDSGFYLCAWSSGTGGFTEAFFGQGTRLTVV.

The rearrangement links TRBV18 to TRBJ2-1; tentatively, D is TRBD1 or TRBD2 (7 bases each). The CDR3 runs 15 residues. Germline V gene sequence: CDR1 KGHSH, CDR2 LQKENI. The V gene lost 6 bases and the J gene lost 4 bases, with 16 bases spanning the gap. The CDR3 DNA follows: TGTGCCAGCTCGCCGGGCAGGGGGGGTTACAATGAGCAGTTCTTC. As protein: CASSPGRGGYNEQFF. The full variable domain, rest sourced from reference TRBV18 and TRBJ2-1, is NAGVMQNPRHLVRRRGQEARLRCSPMKGHSHVYWYRQLPEEGLKFMVYLQKENIIDESGMPKERFSAEFPKEGPSILRIQQVVRGDSAAYFCASSPGRGGYNEQFFGPGTRLTVL.

With respect to this clone: This specimen includes other DNA sequences encoding the same CDR3. The chain carries TRBV19 and TRBJ2-7; 11 bases fit TRBD2. The V gene's germline CDR1 is LNHDA and CDR2 SQIVND (reference sequence). Trimming removed 3 bases from V and 2 bases from J; junction bases left unmatched: 3. The CDR3 runs 15 residues. CDR3 protein: CASSILAGGPYEQYF. Written as DNA, the CDR3 is TGTGCCAGTAGTATCCTAGCGGGAGGACCCTACGAGCAGTACTTC.

J is TRBJ2-1 and V is TRBV7-3, with D perhaps matching TRBD2 (6 bases). V lost 2 bases to trimming and J lost 4 bases, with 12 bases between them. This CDR3 contains 15 residues. Germline assignment: CDR1 SGHTA and CDR2 FQGTGA. CDR3 DNA: TGTGCCAGCAGCTTAGTGGCTAGCGCGTACAATGAGCAGTTCTTC. As protein: CASSLVASAYNEQFF.

This clone was seen just once. The CDR3 DNA is TGTGCCAGCAGCCTGATGACAGGGGAAGCTTTCTTT. Translating gives CASSLMTGEAFF. The chain couples TRBV28 to TRBJ1-1; 7 bases map to TRBD1. There are 12 residues in the CDR3. Trimming removed 6 bases from V and 8 bases from J; junction bases left unmatched: 6. From germline, CDR1 is MDHEN and CDR2 SYDVKM.